Below, 5 T cell receptor beta chains from the same sample are listed, as sequenced in a study of T-cell memory formation after mild COVID-19. One entry per CDR3 protein results from TCRdb running MiXCR on the 5' RACE reads. The repertoire holds hundreds of thousands of distinct CDR3 sequences, with more than 20% as singletons. Sequencing used PBMCs or a T cell subset sorted from them (not recorded which). Receptors were obtained from an adult woman who had mild COVID-19 (a few samples of this study predate the infection). Cell type and time point are not known.

The chain couples TRBV5-6 to TRBJ1-5; no clear D gene. Deletions cut 5 bases from V and 1 base from J, with 13 bases between. CDR3 length: 15 amino acids. Germline V gene sequence: CDR1 SGHDT, CDR2 YYEEEE. This CDR3 is CASSMAGGSNQPQHF. Here the CDR3 DNA reads TGTGCCAGCAGTATGGCGGGTGGGAGCAATCAGCCCCAGCATTTT.

This clonotype was detected ten times or more. The chain uses TRBV27 and TRBJ2-7, with no clear D. The germline CDR1 and CDR2 sequences are MNHEY and SMNVEV (reference sequence). CDR3 size: 14 residues. Trimming cost V 3 bases and J 4 bases, with 13 bases left between them. Here the CDR3 DNA reads TGTGCCAGCAGTTTGGTAGGTCCGCGTTACGAGCAGTACTTC. As protein: CASSLVGPRYEQYF.

The J gene is TRBJ1-2, the V gene TRBV7-9; D may be TRBD1 (6 bases). Germline V gene lookup returns CDR1 SEHNR and CDR2 FQNEAQ (reference sequence). Trimming took off 5 bases at V and 4 bases at J, with 20 bases between the two ends. The CDR3 sequence is 16 residues long. This CDR3 reads CASSPTGGGGTYGYTF. The CDR3 coding sequence is TGTGCCAGCAGCCCCACGGGGGGGGGCGGTACCTATGGCTACACCTTC.

This clonotype was counted only a few times. This rearrangement joins TRBV10-3 to TRBJ1-1; D is perhaps TRBD1 (6 bases). In germline, CDR1 is ENHRY, CDR2 SYGVKD. Trimming cost V 2 bases and J 3 bases, with 13 bases left between them. This CDR3 is 15 amino acids long. CDR3 loop: CAISEPPGGYTEAFF. The CDR3 bases are TGTGCCATCAGTGAGCCCCCCGGGGGCTACACTGAAGCTTTCTTT.

The rearrangement links TRBV7-2 to TRBJ2-5; TRBD2 matches 13 bases. The V segment lost 1 base and the J segment 1 base; nucleotides outside the gene matches: 3. Germline CDR1 and CDR2: SGHTA and FQGNSA. The length of the CDR3 is 17 residues. The CDR3 here is CASSLGTSGSGQETQYF. CDR3 in DNA: TGTGCCAGCAGCTTAGGGACTAGCGGGAGTGGCCAAGAGACCCAGTACTTC.